The text below deals with one T cell receptor beta chain. The table lists this clone with a count of one. No antigen is known for it. Base qualities are not recorded, but no much larger clone differs from it by a single base. Other nucleotide sequences in the sample specify the same CDR3. The sample comes from a study of blood T cell repertoires in COVID-19 (dated by TCRdb to between 2020 and 2021). With respect to the entire study: Samples from collaborators originated in the United States, Italy and Spain and spanned both the acute and convalescent phases of COVID-19. Deeply sampled blood TCRbeta repertoires from subjects exposed to, actively infected with, or recovered from COVID-19 were included in the dataset. The prospective study material was composed of cDNA or gDNA derived from T cells, B-cell-depleted T cells, or PBMCs. Samples were obtained from the ongoing ImmuneRACE study (first 160 participants) and from 1,000 to 1,500 subjects provided by 6 global collaborators. Where available, HLA class I and class II types were taken from metadata supplied by the sample provider and were not determined by assay-based typing. The repertoires were released in a freely available public database intended as a resource for research on the immune response to SARS-CoV-2. The sample metadata nearly always contained a de-identified subject ID, COVID-19 status, age in years and sex. What the study reported, not specific to this receptor: How much clinical and demographic metadata was included differed by source and by participant, and the metadata was provided uncurated.

TCRbeta CDR3 regions were amplified from genomic DNA using the immunoSEQ Assay, a bias-controlled multiplex PCR. As for how the authors treated the data: The number of nucleated cells in each sample was estimated from the amplification of reference gene primers within the assay. To quantify the absolute abundance of each unique TCRbeta CDR3 rearrangement, sequence reads were collapsed and filtered. For each sample, productive Simpson clonality was calculated as the square root of Simpson's diversity index across productive rearrangements. Not all clones reach the TCRdb copy of this immuneACCESS table, which keeps in-frame sequences only. Checked studies attribute under half of the gap to unresolved V genes and leave the rest unexplained. V and J calls and clone size are as listed in that table; D and trimming were resolved from the DNA. Present in this sample are more than 50,000 clones, roughly 93% of which were seen just once. The ten largest clones capture less than 2% of the sample.

Deletion took 3 bases off V and 1 base off J, with a span of 9 bases between the germline ends. Sequences MNHEY (CDR1) and SMNVEV (CDR2) are obtained from the germline V gene (reference sequence). Counted from cysteine to phenylalanine, this CDR3 has 15 amino acids. Here the CDR3 DNA is all that survives: 45 bases in frame from base 1. Each collaborating institution followed its own protocols to collect whole blood in K2EDTA tubes. For TCRbeta analysis, collaborators shipped samples in one of three forms: frozen whole blood, isolated PBMCs, or DNA extracted from either of those sample types. The receptor was derived from a human donor in a cohort sampled during active COVID-19. The sequencing sample was made of peripheral blood. In this chain, TRBV27 is recombined with TRBJ2-2; the D gene is perhaps TRBD2, from 5 matching bases. This receptor carries the CDR3 CASSLLAVNTGELFF. In nucleotide form, the sequence is TGTGCCAGCAGTTTGCTAGCAGTGAACACCGGGGAGCTGTTTTTT.